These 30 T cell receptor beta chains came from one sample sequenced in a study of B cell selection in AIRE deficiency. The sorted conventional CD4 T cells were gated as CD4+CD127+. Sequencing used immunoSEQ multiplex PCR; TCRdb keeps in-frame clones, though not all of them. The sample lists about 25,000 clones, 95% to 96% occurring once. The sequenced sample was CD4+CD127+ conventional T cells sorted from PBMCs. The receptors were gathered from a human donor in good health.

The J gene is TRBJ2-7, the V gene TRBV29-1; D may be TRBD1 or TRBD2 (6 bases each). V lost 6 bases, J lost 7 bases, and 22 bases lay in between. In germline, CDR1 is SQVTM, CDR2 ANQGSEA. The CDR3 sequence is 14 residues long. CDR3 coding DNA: TGCAGCGTGGGGGGCCGGTTGGACGCTCGGGAGCAGTACTTC. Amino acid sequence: CSVGGRLDAREQYF.

The CDR3 loop reads CASSVDGVKGAAFF. The CDR3, as DNA: TGTGCCAGCAGCGTAGACGGGGTTAAAGGGGCAGCTTTCTTT. The chain carries TRBV9 and TRBJ1-1; D is possibly TRBD1 (5 bases). V was cut by 0 bases and J by 10 bases, with 16 bases left in between. The V gene's germline CDR1 is SGDLS and CDR2 YYNGEE. This CDR3 is built from 14 residues.

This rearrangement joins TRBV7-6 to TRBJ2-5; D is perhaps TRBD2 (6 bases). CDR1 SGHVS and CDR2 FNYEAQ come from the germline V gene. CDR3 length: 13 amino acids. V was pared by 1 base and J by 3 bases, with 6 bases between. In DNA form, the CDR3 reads TGTGCCAGCAGCTTAGGCGGGGAAGAGACCCAGTACTTC. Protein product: CASSLGGEETQYF.

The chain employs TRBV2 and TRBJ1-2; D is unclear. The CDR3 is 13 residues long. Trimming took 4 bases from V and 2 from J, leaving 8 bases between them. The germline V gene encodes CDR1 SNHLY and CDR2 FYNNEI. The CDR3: CASSVAENYGYTF. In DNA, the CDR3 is TGTGCCAGCAGTGTGGCAGAAAACTATGGCTACACCTTC.

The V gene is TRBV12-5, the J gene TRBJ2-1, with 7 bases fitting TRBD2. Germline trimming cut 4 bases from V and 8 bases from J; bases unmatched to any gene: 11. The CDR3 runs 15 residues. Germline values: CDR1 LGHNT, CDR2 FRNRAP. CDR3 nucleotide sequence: TGTGCTAGTGGTTATGGAGCGGGAACAAGCTATGAGCAGTTCTTC. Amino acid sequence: CASGYGAGTSYEQFF.

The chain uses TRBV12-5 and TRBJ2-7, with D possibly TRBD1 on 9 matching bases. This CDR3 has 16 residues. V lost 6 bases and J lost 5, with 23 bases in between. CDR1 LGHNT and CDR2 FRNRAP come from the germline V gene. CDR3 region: CASGRDRAVRGDEQYF. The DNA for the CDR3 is TGTGCTAGTGGGAGGGACAGGGCAGTGCGGGGGGACGAGCAGTACTTC.

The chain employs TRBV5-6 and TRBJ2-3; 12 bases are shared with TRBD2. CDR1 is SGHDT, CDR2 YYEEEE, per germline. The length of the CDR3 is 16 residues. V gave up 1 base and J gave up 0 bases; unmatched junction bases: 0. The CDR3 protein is CASSLLAGGSTDTQYF. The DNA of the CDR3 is TGTGCCAGCAGCTTGCTAGCGGGGGGGAGCACAGATACGCAGTATTTT.

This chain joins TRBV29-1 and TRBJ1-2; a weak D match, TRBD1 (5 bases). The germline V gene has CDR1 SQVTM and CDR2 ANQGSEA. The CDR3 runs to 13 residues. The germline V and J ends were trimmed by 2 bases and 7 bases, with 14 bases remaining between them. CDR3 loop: CSVERDGLRGYTF. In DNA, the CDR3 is TGCAGCGTTGAAAGGGACGGACTGCGTGGCTACACCTTC. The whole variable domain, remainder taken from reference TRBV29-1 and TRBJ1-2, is SAVISQKPSRDICQRGTSLTIQCQVDSQVTMMFWYRQQPGQSLTLIATANQGSEATYESGFVIDKFPISRPNLTFSTLTVSNMSPEDSSIYLCSVERDGLRGYTFGSGTRLTVV.

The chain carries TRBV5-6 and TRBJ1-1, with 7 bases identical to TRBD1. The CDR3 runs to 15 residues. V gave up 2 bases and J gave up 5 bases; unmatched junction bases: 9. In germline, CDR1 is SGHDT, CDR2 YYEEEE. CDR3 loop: CASSLMGQGVTEAFF. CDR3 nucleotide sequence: TGTGCCAGCAGCTTAATGGGGCAGGGGGTAACTGAAGCTTTCTTT.

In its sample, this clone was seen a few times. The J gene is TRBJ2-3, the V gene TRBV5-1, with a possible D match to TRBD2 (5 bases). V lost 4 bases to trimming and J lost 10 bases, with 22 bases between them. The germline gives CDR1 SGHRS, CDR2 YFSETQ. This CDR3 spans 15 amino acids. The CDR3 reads CASSISELVSDPQYF. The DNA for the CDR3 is TGCGCCAGCAGCATCAGTGAACTAGTCAGTGATCCGCAGTATTTT.

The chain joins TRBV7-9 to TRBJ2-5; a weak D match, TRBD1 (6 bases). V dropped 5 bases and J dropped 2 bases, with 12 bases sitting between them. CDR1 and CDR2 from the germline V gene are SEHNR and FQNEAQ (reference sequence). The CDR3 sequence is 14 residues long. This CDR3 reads CASSTGTHQETQYF. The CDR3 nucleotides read TGTGCCAGCAGCACAGGGACACATCAAGAGACCCAGTACTTC.

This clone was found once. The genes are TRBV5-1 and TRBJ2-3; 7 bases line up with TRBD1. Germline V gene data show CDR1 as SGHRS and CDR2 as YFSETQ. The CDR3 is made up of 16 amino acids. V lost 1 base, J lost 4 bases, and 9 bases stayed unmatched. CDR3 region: CASSLLIGGAADTQYF. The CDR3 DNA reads TGCGCCAGCAGCTTGCTAATAGGGGGCGCGGCAGATACGCAGTATTTT.

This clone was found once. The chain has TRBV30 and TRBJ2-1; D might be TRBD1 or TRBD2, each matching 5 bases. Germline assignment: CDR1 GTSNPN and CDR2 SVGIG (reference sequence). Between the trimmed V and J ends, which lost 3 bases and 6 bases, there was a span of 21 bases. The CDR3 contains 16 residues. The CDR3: CAWSTLRGIRANEQFF. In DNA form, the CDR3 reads TGTGCCTGGAGCACACTCCGGGGCATAAGGGCCAATGAGCAGTTCTTC.

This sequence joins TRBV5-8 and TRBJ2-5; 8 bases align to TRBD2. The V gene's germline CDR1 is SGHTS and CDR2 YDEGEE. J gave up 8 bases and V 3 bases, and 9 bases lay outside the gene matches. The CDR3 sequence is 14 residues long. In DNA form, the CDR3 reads TGTGCCAGCAGCTCCGGGACTAGTGCGACCACCCAGTACTTC. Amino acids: CASSSGTSATTQYF.

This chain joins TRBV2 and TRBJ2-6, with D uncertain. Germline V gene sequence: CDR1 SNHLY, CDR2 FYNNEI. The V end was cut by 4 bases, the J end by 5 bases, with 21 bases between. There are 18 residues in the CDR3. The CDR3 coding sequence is TGTGCCAGCAGTGTGACTCCTTACCGACAAAGTCGGGCCAACGTCCTGACTTTC. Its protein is CASSVTPYRQSRANVLTF.

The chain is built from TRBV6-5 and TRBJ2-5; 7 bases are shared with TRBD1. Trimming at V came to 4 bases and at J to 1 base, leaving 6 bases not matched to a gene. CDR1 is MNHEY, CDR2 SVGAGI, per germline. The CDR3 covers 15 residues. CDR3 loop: CASSLQGTVQETQYF. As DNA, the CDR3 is TGTGCCAGCAGTTTACAGGGGACAGTCCAAGAGACCCAGTACTTC.

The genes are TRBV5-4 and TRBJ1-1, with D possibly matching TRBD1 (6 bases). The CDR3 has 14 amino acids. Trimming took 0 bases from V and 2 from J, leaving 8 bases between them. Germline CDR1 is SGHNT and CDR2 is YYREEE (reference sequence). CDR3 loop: CASSLDRANTEAFF. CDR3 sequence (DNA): TGTGCCAGCAGCTTGGACAGGGCCAACACTGAAGCTTTCTTT.

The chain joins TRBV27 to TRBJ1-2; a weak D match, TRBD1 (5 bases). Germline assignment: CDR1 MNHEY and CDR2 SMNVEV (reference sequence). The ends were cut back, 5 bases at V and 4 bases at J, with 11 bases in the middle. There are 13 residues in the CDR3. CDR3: CASSIRRGYGYTF. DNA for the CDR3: TGTGCCAGCAGTATCCGAAGGGGCTATGGCTACACCTTC.

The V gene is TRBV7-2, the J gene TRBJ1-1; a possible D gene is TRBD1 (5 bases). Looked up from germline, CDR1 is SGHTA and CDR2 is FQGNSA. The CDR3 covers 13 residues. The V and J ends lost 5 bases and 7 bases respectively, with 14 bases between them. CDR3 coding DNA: TGTGCCAGCAGCCCAGAGGGGCGGTTTGAAGCTTTCTTT. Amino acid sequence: CASSPEGRFEAFF.

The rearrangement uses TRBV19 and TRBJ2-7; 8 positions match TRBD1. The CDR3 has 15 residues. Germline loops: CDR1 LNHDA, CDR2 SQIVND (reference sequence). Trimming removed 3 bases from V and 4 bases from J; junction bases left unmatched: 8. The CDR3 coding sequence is TGTGCCAGTAGTATCTACGGACAGGGATTATACGAGCAGTACTTC. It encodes CASSIYGQGLYEQYF.

The CDR3 loop reads CASSQEGGRGYTF. The CDR3 DNA follows: TGCGCCAGCAGCCAAGAGGGTGGCAGGGGCTACACCTTC. The chain uses TRBV4-1 and TRBJ1-2, with D hard to call. Germline CDR1 and CDR2: MGHRA and YSYEKL. The CDR3 runs 13 residues. Trimming took off 0 bases at V and 8 bases at J, with 10 bases between the two ends.

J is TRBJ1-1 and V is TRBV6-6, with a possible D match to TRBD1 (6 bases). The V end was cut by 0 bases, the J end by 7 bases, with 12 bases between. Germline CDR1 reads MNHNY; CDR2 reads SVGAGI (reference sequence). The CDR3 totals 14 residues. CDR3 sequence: CASSYSVDRREAFF. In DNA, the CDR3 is TGTGCCAGCAGTTACTCGGTCGACAGGCGTGAAGCTTTCTTT.

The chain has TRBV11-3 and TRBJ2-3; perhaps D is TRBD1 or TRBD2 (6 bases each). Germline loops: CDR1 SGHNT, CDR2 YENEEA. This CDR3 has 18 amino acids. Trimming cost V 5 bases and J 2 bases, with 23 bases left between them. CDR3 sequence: CASSAGQRASGATDTQYF. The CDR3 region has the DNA TGTGCCAGCAGCGCCGGTCAGAGGGCTTCGGGGGCCACAGATACGCAGTATTTT. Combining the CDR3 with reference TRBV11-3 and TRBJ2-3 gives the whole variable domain EAGVVQSPRYKIIEKKQPVAFWCNPISGHNTLYWYLQNLGQGPELLIRYENEEAVDDSQLPKDRFSAERLKGVDSTLKIQPAELGDSAVYLCASSAGQRASGATDTQYFGPGTRLTVL.

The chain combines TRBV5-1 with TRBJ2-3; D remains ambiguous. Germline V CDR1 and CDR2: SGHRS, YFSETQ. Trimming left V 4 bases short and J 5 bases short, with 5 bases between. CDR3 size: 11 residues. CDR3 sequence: CASSTRDTQYF. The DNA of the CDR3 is TGCGCCAGCAGCACCAGAGATACGCAGTATTTT.

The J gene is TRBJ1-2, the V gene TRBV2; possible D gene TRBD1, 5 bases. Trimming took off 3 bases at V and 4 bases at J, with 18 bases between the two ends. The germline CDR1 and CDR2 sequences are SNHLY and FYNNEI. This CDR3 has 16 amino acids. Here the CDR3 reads CASSEGSGPVSYGYTF. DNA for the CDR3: TGTGCCAGCAGTGAGGGATCAGGGCCCGTAAGCTATGGCTACACCTTC.

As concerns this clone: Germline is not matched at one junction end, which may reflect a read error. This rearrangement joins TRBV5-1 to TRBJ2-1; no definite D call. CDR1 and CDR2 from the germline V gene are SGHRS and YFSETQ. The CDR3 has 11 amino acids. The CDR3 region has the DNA TGCGCCAGCAGACAGAACAATGGGCAGTTCTTC. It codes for CASRQNNGQFF.

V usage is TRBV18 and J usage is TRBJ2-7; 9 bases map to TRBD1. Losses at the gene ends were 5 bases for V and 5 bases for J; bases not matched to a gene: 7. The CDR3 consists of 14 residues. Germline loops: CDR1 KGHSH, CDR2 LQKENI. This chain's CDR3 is CASSAGTGIHEQYF. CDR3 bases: TGTGCCAGCTCAGCCGGGACAGGGATACACGAGCAGTACTTC.

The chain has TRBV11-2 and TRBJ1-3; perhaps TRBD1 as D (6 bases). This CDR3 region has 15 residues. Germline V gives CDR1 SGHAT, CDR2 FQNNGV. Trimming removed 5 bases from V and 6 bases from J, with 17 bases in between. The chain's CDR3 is CASSIRGASENTIYF. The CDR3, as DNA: TGTGCCAGCAGCATTCGGGGGGCTAGCGAAAACACCATATATTTT. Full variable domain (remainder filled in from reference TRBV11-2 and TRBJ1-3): EAGVAQSPRYKIIEKRQSVAFWCNPISGHATLYWYQQILGQGPKLLIQFQNNGVVDDSQLPKDRFSAERLKGVDSTLKIQPAKLEDSAVYLCASSIRGASENTIYFGEGSWLTVV.

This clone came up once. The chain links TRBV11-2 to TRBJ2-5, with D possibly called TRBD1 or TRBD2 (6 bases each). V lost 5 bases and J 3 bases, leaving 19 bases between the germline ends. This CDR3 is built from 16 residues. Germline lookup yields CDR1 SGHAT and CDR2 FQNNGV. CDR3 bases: TGTGCCAGCAGCCAAGTAAGATGGGGGGCCGAAGAGACCCAGTACTTC. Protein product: CASSQVRWGAEETQYF.

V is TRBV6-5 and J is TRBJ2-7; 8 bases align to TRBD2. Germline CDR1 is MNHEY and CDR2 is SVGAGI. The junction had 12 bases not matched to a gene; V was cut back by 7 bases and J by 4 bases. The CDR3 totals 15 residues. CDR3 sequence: CASTIQSGRVYEQYF. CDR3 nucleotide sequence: TGTGCCAGCACCATACAGAGCGGGAGAGTGTACGAGCAGTACTTC.